These 28 T cell receptor beta chains were sequenced from one sample in a study of T cells in Graves' hyperthyroidism and ophthalmopathy. What was amplified from RNA transcripts were TCR beta CDR3 regions. HTBI primers were used for first-round RT-PCR of the TCR CDR3. TCRdb passed the multiplex PCR reads through MiXCR, listing each CDR3 protein once. Of 700,000 to 850,000 distinct CDR3 sequences listed, just over 35% are singletons. Source material: blood. The receptors stem from a woman aged 40 to 50 with Graves' hyperthyroidism.

In its sample, this clonotype was seen many times. V gene TRBV2 combines with J gene TRBJ1-1; no reliable D call. Germline V CDR1 and CDR2: SNHLY, FYNNEI. Trimming took off 4 bases at V and 0 bases at J, with 6 bases between the two ends. The CDR3 consists of 13 residues. CDR3 nucleotides: TGTGCCAGCAGTGGAATTATGAACACTGAAGCTTTCTTT. Translating gives CASSGIMNTEAFF.

This clonotype was picked up many times. V usage is TRBV5-6 and J usage is TRBJ1-1; 8 positions agree with TRBD1. CDR1 is SGHDT, CDR2 YYEEEE, per germline. This CDR3 spans 16 amino acids. V dropped 0 bases and J dropped 4; count of bases not matched to a gene: 8. CDR3 sequence (DNA): TGTGCCAGCAGCTTGGCCGGGACAGGCAGGAGCACTGAAGCTTTCTTT. Protein: CASSLAGTGRSTEAFF.

This clonotype occurred many times. The chain recombines TRBV7-2 with TRBJ1-1; D gene unclear. CDR3 length: 13 residues. Germline CDR1 reads SGHTA; CDR2 reads FQGNSA. Trimming cost V 0 bases and J 4 bases, with 6 bases left between them. The CDR3 loop reads CASSLARGTEAFF. CDR3 DNA sequence: TGTGCCAGCAGCTTAGCCCGGGGCACTGAAGCTTTCTTT.

This clonotype has a count of ten or more. This sequence joins TRBV2 and TRBJ2-7; the D is unclear. This CDR3 has 12 residues. V shed 3 bases and J shed 3 bases, with 6 bases lying between them. CDR1 is SNHLY and CDR2 is FYNNEI in the germline V gene. CDR3 residues: CASSDIRYEQYF. CDR3 nucleotides: TGTGCCAGCAGTGATATACGCTACGAGCAGTACTTC.

This clonotype appeared a few times. Compared with germline, one end of the junction differs, possibly owing to a read error. The chain links TRBV5-1 to TRBJ2-5; D remains ambiguous. CDR1 SGHRS and CDR2 YFSETQ come from the germline V gene. This CDR3 contains 15 residues. CDR3 in amino acids: CASSYLSGREETQYF. CDR3 coding DNA: TGTGCCAGCAGCTACTTATCCGGACGGGAAGAGACCCAGTACTTC.

The chain links TRBV6-5 to TRBJ2-5, with 15 bases fitting TRBD2. Trimming at V came to 4 bases and at J to 1 base, leaving 7 bases not matched to a gene. The germline CDR1 and CDR2 sequences are MNHEY and SVGAGI. CDR3 length: 18 residues. CDR3 coding DNA: TGTGCCAGCAGTTTTGGACTAGCGGGGGGGACATTCCAAGAGACCCAGTACTTC. Encoded protein: CASSFGLAGGTFQETQYF.

This chain connects TRBV2 to TRBJ1-2, with 8 bases fitting TRBD1. V shed 5 bases and J 8 bases; nucleotides not matched to a gene: 4. Per the germline V gene, CDR1 is SNHLY and CDR2 is FYNNEI. CDR3 length: 12 amino acids. The CDR3 nucleotides read TGTGCCAGCAGTCAACAGGGGGAAGGCTACACCTTC. As protein: CASSQQGEGYTF.

This clonotype was detected many times. The chain is built from TRBV10-3 and TRBJ1-2; perhaps TRBD1 as D (5 bases). Per the germline V gene, CDR1 is ENHRY and CDR2 is SYGVKD. This CDR3 has 14 residues. The germline V and J ends were trimmed by 10 bases and 4 bases, with 19 bases remaining between them. CDR3 sequence (DNA): TGTGCCACGACTCCCCGGGGGGACCTCTATGGCTACACCTTC. Translation: CATTPRGDLYGYTF.

Written as DNA, the CDR3 is TGTGCCACCAGCAGAGATTTTGGACAGGGAAGTTTCTACGAGCAGTACTTC. Amino acid sequence: CATSRDFGQGSFYEQYF. V is TRBV15 and J is TRBJ2-7; 8 bases map to TRBD1. Germline values: CDR1 LNHNV, CDR2 YYDKDF (reference sequence). V dropped 0 bases and J dropped 3; count of bases not matched to a gene: 10. The CDR3 totals 17 residues.

This rearrangement joins TRBV10-2 to TRBJ1-1, with 7 bases aligning to TRBD1. There are 14 residues in the CDR3. Germline CDR1 is WSHSY and CDR2 is SAAADI. V was clipped by 10 bases and J by 1 base; unmatched bases: 9. The DNA of the CDR3 is TGCGCCAACAGGGGTGCGGACCCGAACACTGAAGCTTTCTTT. Translation: CANRGADPNTEAFF.

In its sample, this clonotype was seen many times. The chain couples TRBV19 to TRBJ1-2; perhaps TRBD1 as D (6 bases). This CDR3 spans 15 amino acids. The germline V and J ends were trimmed by 6 bases and 4 bases, with 18 bases remaining between them. CDR1 is LNHDA, CDR2 SQIVND, per germline (reference sequence). The CDR3 nucleotides read TGTGCCAGTAGCACTTCCAGGGGTAGGAGCTATGGCTACACCTTC. This gives the protein CASSTSRGRSYGYTF.

Regarding this clonotype: A read error is possible here, since a much larger clone lies one base away. The rearrangement links TRBV9 to TRBJ1-4; 11 bases match TRBD1. Germline assignment: CDR1 SGDLS and CDR2 YYNGEE. CDR3 length: 13 residues. The CDR3 DNA reads TGTGCCAGCAGCGGGACAGGGGGCGAAAAACTGGTTTTT. It yields the protein CASSGTGGEKLVF. The full variable domain, its missing parts supplied by reference TRBV9 and TRBJ1-4, is DSGVTQTPKHLITATGQRVTLRCSPRSGDLSVYWYQQSLDQGLQFLIQYYNGEERAKGNILERFSAQQFPDLHSELNLSSLELGDSALYFCASSGTGGEKLVFGSGTQLSVL.

This clonotype was observed at least ten times. The rearrangement links TRBV7-8 to TRBJ1-1; TRBD1 might be the D (6 bases). From germline, CDR1 is SGHVS and CDR2 FQNEAQ. This CDR3 is 14 amino acids long. V was pared by 1 base and J by 7 bases, with 13 bases between. CDR3 DNA: TGTGCCAGCAGCTTAGAAACAGGGATAGGTGAAGCTTTCTTT. Encoded protein: CASSLETGIGEAFF.

The rearrangement joins TRBV4-3 to TRBJ1-2; 9 bases fit TRBD1. Germline V gene sequence: CDR1 LGHNA, CDR2 YSLEER. The J segment lost 4 bases and the V segment lost 8 bases, leaving 11 bases of the junction unmatched. The CDR3 has 15 amino acids. DNA of the CDR3: TGCGCCAGCGTGGCCGACAGGGGGATTGGCTATGGCTACACCTTC. As protein: CASVADRGIGYGYTF.

The rearrangement joins TRBV6-2 or TRBV6-3 to TRBJ1-1; 10 nucleotides align to TRBD1. The J segment lost 3 bases and the V segment lost 4 bases, leaving 8 bases of the junction unmatched. The CDR3 runs 16 residues. Germline-derived CDR1 and CDR2 are MNHEY and SVGEGT. This CDR3 is CASSLGTGAAYTEAFF. The CDR3 DNA follows: TGTGCCAGCAGTTTGGGGACAGGGGCCGCCTACACTGAAGCTTTCTTT.

V and J are TRBV7-9 and TRBJ2-5, with D tentatively TRBD2 (6 bases). Germline V gene sequence: CDR1 SEHNR, CDR2 FQNEAQ (reference sequence). The CDR3 is made up of 15 amino acids. Between the trimmed V and J ends, which lost 8 bases and 5 bases, there was a span of 21 bases. CDR3 loop: CASRTGAGVWETQYF. DNA of the CDR3: TGTGCCAGCCGAACGGGAGCCGGGGTCTGGGAGACCCAGTACTTC.

Ten or more counts support this clonotype. The chain couples TRBV29-1 to TRBJ1-1; no clear D gene. CDR1 is SQVTM, CDR2 ANQGSEA, per germline. The V and J ends lost 0 bases and 0 bases respectively, with 8 bases between them. This CDR3 contains 14 residues. The DNA for the CDR3 is TGCAGCGTTGAAGATGGACTGATGAACACTGAAGCTTTCTTT. Amino acid sequence: CSVEDGLMNTEAFF.

This clonotype was seen at least ten times. The chain combines TRBV12-3 or TRBV12-4 with TRBJ1-6; D perhaps matches TRBD1 (6 bases). This CDR3 has 13 amino acids. V was trimmed by 5 bases and J by 10 bases, leaving 12 bases between them. The CDR3: CASSRNRESPLHF. For the CDR3, the DNA is TGTGCCAGCAGTCGTAACAGGGAGTCACCCCTCCACTTT.

There are many counts of this clonotype. V and J are TRBV12-3 or TRBV12-4 and TRBJ1-5; 8 bases map to TRBD1. CDR3 length: 13 amino acids. The junction had 0 bases not matched to a gene; V was cut back by 6 bases and J by 2 bases. The CDR3: CASRTGGNQPQHF. As DNA, the CDR3 is TGTGCCAGCAGGACAGGGGGCAATCAGCCCCAGCATTTT.

The V gene is TRBV7-4, the J gene TRBJ2-2; TRBD1 is a possible D gene (6 bases). Germline V CDR1 and CDR2: SGHVT, SQSDAQ. Deletions cut 5 bases from V and 6 bases from J, with 10 bases between. This CDR3 has 13 residues. For the CDR3, the DNA is TGTGCCAGCAGCAAAGGGGGTCCCGGGGAGCTGTTTTTT. Translating gives CASSKGGPGELFF.

This clonotype was found many times. This sequence joins TRBV29-1 and TRBJ1-3; D is perhaps TRBD1 (5 bases). Per the germline V gene, CDR1 is SQVTM and CDR2 is ANQGSEA. The CDR3 spans 19 residues. Trimming left V 0 bases short and J 7 bases short, with 28 bases between. The CDR3 is CSVEDRGTRTNRKGNTIYF. Here the CDR3 DNA reads TGCAGCGTTGAAGACCGGGGAACTAGGACAAACAGAAAGGGGAACACCATATATTTT. The variable domain in full, completed from reference TRBV29-1 and TRBJ1-3, reads SAVISQKPSRDICQRGTSLTIQCQVDSQVTMMFWYRQQPGQSLTLIATANQGSEATYESGFVIDKFPISRPNLTFSTLTVSNMSPEDSSIYLCSVEDRGTRTNRKGNTIYFGEGSWLTVV.

This clonotype was found a few times. J is TRBJ1-1 and V is TRBV19; D perhaps matches TRBD1 (5 bases). Germline loops: CDR1 LNHDA, CDR2 SQIVND (reference sequence). This CDR3 is built from 14 residues. V was shortened by 3 bases and J by 3 bases, with 11 bases between the two germline ends. CDR3 amino acids: CASSIIGADTEAFF. CDR3 coding DNA: TGTGCCAGTAGTATCATAGGGGCGGACACTGAAGCTTTCTTT.

The table lists this clonotype with a few counts. The CDR3 nucleotides are TGTGCCAGCAGCCGCCTAGGATACGAGCAGTACTTC. The encoded protein is CASSRLGYEQYF. The chain is built from TRBV11-2 and TRBJ2-7; D uncertain. The CDR3 is 12 amino acids. The germline CDR1 and CDR2 sequences are SGHAT and FQNNGV. The germline V and J ends were trimmed by 5 bases and 4 bases, with 9 bases remaining between them.

The gene calls are TRBV24-1 and TRBJ2-2; possible D gene TRBD2, 7 bases. The germline V and J ends were trimmed by 9 bases and 7 bases, with 23 bases remaining between them. CDR3 length equals 16 residues. Germline V gene data show CDR1 as KGHDR and CDR2 as SFDVKD. CDR3 sequence: CATEHEGGPVGGELFF. The CDR3 DNA follows: TGTGCCACCGAACATGAGGGGGGGCCGGTCGGCGGGGAGCTGTTTTTT.

In this sample, this clonotype turned up a few times. CDR3 coding DNA: TGTGCCAGCAGTCTCGGACAGTCCGGCCGGGGCACTGAAGCTTTCTTT. Translation: CASSLGQSGRGTEAFF. This chain connects TRBV12-3 or TRBV12-4 to TRBJ1-1; TRBD1 might be the D (6 bases). The CDR3 is 16 residues long. Trimming cost V 5 bases and J 4 bases, with 20 bases left between them.

As concerns this clonotype: An end of the junction differs from the germline gene, which may be a read error. The V and J genes are TRBV10-3 and TRBJ1-1; D not certain. The CDR3 length is 15 residues. In germline, CDR1 is ENHRY, CDR2 SYGVKD. CDR3 region: CASSYDGELNTEAFF. DNA of the CDR3: TGTGCCAGCAGTTACGATGGGGAACTGAACACTGAAGCTTTCTTT.

This clonotype showed up many times. This chain uses TRBV6-6 with TRBJ1-6; D perhaps matches TRBD1 (5 bases). This CDR3 region has 16 residues. The V gene lost 2 bases and the J gene lost 7 bases, with 15 bases spanning the gap. Germline V gene lookup returns CDR1 MNHNY and CDR2 SVGAGI (reference sequence). DNA for the CDR3: TGTGCCAGCAGTTACCCCGGGACGTCAGGGAATTCACCCCTCCACTTT. This translates into CASSYPGTSGNSPLHF.

The chain couples TRBV6-1 to TRBJ1-1; no clear D gene. Germline CDR1 and CDR2: MNHNS and SASEGT. This CDR3 spans 12 amino acids. The ends were cut back, 4 bases at V and 0 bases at J, with 3 bases in the middle. The CDR3, as DNA: TGTGCCAGCAGTGCTCTGAACACTGAAGCTTTCTTT. This sequence encodes CASSALNTEAFF.